This T cell receptor beta chain comes out of a study of blood T cell repertoires in COVID-19. Study-wide context: Some COVID-19 samples were acute and others convalescent; all came from the United States, Italy and Spain. PBMCs, B-cell-depleted T cells, or T cells were the source of the cDNA or gDNA that made up the material.

As processed by the authors: Reference gene primer amplification gave estimated nucleated cell counts. Assay: immunoSEQ multiplex PCR; the TCRdb copy retains only in-frame clones and omits some. The DNA gave D and trimming, while V, J and clone size come from that table. The sample shows 240,000 or so clones, around four fifths of them seen only once. Sequencing was done on a sample of peripheral blood. The TCR sequence derives from a woman aged 60-75 years with active or convalescent COVID-19.

CDR3 bases: TGTGCCAGTAAGAGTCTAGCGGGAGGGGAGACCCAGTACTTC. Translated, it gives CASKSLAGGETQYF. The genes are TRBV19 and TRBJ2-5, with 12 bases fitting TRBD2. The CDR3 runs 14 residues. Germline CDR1 and CDR2: LNHDA and SQIVND (reference sequence). The J segment lost 5 bases and the V segment lost 7 bases, leaving 5 bases of the junction unmatched. The variable domain in full, completed from reference TRBV19 and TRBJ2-5, reads DGGITQSPKYLFRKEGQNVTLSCEQNLNHDAMYWYRQDPGQGLRLIYYSQIVNDFQKGDIAEGYSVSREKKESFPLTVTSAQKNPTAFYLCASKSLAGGETQYFGPGTRLLVL.